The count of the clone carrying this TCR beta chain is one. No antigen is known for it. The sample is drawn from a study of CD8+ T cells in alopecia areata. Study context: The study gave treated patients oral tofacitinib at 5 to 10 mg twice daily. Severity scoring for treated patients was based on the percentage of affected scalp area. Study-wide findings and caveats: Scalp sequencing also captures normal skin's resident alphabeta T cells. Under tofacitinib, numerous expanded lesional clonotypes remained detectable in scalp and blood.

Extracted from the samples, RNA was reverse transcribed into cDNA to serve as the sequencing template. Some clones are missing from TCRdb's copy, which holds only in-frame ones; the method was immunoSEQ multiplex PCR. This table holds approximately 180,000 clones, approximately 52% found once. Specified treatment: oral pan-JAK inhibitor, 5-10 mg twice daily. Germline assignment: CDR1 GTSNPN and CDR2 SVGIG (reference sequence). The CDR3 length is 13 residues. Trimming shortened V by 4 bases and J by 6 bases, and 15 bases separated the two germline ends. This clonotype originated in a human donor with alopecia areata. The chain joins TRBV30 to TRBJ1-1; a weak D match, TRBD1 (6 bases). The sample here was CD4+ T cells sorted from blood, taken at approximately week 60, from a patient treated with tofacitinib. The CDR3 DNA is TGTGCCTGGACCGATAACAGGGAGGCTGAAGCTTTCTTT. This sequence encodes CAWTDNREAEAFF.